This TCR beta chain was identified during a study of blood T cell repertoires in COVID-19. For the study at large: Samples taken during acute and convalescent COVID-19 were collected in the United States, Italy and Spain. From T cells, B-cell-depleted T cells, or PBMCs came the material, which was cDNA or gDNA.

Per the original methods: Reference gene primer amplification in the assay estimated nucleated cell counts. Libraries were prepared by immunoSEQ multiplex PCR; TCRdb keeps only in-frame clonotypes and omits some of them. V and J calls and clone size come straight from that table; D and trimming were deduced from the DNA. The sample has approximately 170,000 clones; about 86% are singletons. CDR3 length: 12 amino acids. The germline V and J ends were trimmed by 5 bases and 4 bases, with 5 bases remaining between them. CDR1 and CDR2 from the germline V gene are SGHAT and FQNNGV. This receptor was obtained from a man aged 45-65 years with active or convalescent COVID-19. The specimen was peripheral blood. This sequence joins TRBV11-2 and TRBJ1-4; no clear D gene. CDR3 DNA: TGTGCCAGCAGCCAGTATAATGAAAAACTGTTTTTT. Amino acids: CASSQYNEKLFF. Supplemented by reference TRBV11-2 and TRBJ1-4, the full variable domain reads EAGVAQSPRYKIIEKRQSVAFWCNPISGHATLYWYQQILGQGPKLLIQFQNNGVVDDSQLPKDRFSAERLKGVDSTLKIQPAKLEDSAVYLCASSQYNEKLFFGSGTQLSVL.